The entry that follows covers one T cell receptor beta chain sequence. The CDR3 runs to 11 residues. Germline V gene sequence: CDR1 SGHVS, CDR2 FQNEAQ. V was cut by 1 base and J by 8 bases, with 2 bases left in between. This sample is part of a study of shared clonotypes between healthy human individuals. Measured with immunoSEQ multiplex PCR; TCRdb has only the in-frame clones, and not every one. The sample records around 940,000 clones, around 80% being singletons. Sample: memory CD4+ T cells sorted from blood. Subset meaning: CD45RA-negative fraction. This TCR was recovered from a man between 18 and 35 years old in good health. The V and J genes are TRBV7-8 and TRBJ2-2, with unresolved D. For the CDR3, the DNA is TGTGCCAGCAGCTTAGATGGGGAGCTGTTTTTT. This translates into CASSLDGELFF.